This T cell receptor (beta chain) was sequenced during a study of blood T cell repertoires in COVID-19. The data were produced by immunoSEQ multiplex PCR, yet TCRdb's version contains in-frame clones alone and is incomplete. The table has over 200,000 clones, under 90% seen once. There are 16 residues in the CDR3. With 4 bases removed from V and 0 bases from J, the gap between germline ends came to 15 bases. Germline V gene sequence: CDR1 ENHRY, CDR2 SYGVKD. V usage is TRBV10-3 and J usage is TRBJ1-1; a possible D gene is TRBD1 (5 bases). The sequencing input was PBMCs or T cells enriched from blood (not recorded which). This clonotype was sampled from a man in his fifties or sixties who had recovered from COVID-19. The CDR3 spells CAISGAGGALNTEAFF. The CDR3 DNA follows: TGTGCCATCAGTGGAGCCGGAGGGGCGTTGAACACTGAAGCTTTCTTT.